The present entry profiles one T cell receptor beta chain with its context. The antigen is not known. The source of the sample is a study of radiation and T cells in renal cell carcinoma. Whole-study results and caveats: Pretreatment tumor biopsies were lacking, so baseline clonotypes are unknown. From baseline, blood top tumor clonotypes peaked at 2 weeks post-radiation.

The CDR3 is made up of 16 amino acids. V lost 1 base and J lost 0, with 13 bases in between. Germline CDR1 is MNHEY and CDR2 is SVGAGI. Regarding time point: blood 4 weeks post-SBRT, at nephrectomy. The treatment: 15 Gy SBRT to primary tumor, nephrectomy 4 weeks later. Nephrectomy followed 15 Gy stereotactic body radiation by 4 weeks. Clear cell pathology was present in this patient's renal cell carcinoma. Clones were read by immunoSEQ multiplex PCR, and TCRdb kept only the in-frame ones, dropping some. The sample has some 97,000 clones, 75% to 85% seen once. Sequences were derived from blood, sampled from a patient whose treatment included radiotherapy and nephrectomy. This sequence was found in a man between 60 and 75 years old with renal cell carcinoma. The chain links TRBV6-5 to TRBJ2-7; D may be TRBD2 (6 bases). The chain's CDR3 is CASSYLGGRTSYEQYF. The CDR3 bases are TGTGCCAGCAGTTACTTGGGGGGAAGGACCTCCTACGAGCAGTACTTC.